This is a list of T cell receptor beta chains from one sample in a study of cytomegalovirus exposure and HLA in healthy donors. The table came from immunoSEQ multiplex PCR; TCRdb's copy has only in-frame clones and leaves some out. The top ten clones hold around 2% of a sample with tens of thousands of clones, less than 55% of them seen once. The sequenced sample consisted of PBMCs. All receptors derive from a woman aged 50 to 60 in good health and CMV-seronegative. CDR3s include the opening cysteine and the closing phenylalanine or tryptophan. Each record gives: CDR3 protein, J gene, V gene, CDR3 length.

CAWNKRGGRETQYF | TRBJ2-5 | TRBV30 | 14
CASTMGGPYGYTF | TRBJ1-2 | TRBV19 | 13
CASSPTIQETQYF | TRBJ2-5 | TRBV18 | 13
CASSLAGAGDTQYF | TRBJ2-3 | TRBV7-8 | 14
CASSPGRGNTIYF | TRBJ1-3 | TRBV2 | 13
CASSLRTGPQETQYF | TRBJ2-5 | TRBV7-8 | 15
CASSLEAGTQYF | TRBJ2-3 | TRBV5-1 | 12
CSVGQGDNSPLHF | TRBJ1-6 | TRBV29-1 | 13
CASSPSSTGGGEQFF | TRBJ2-1 | TRBV6-6 | 15
CASRQGLADNEQFF | TRBJ2-1 | TRBV6-1 | 14
CASSISGVTDTQYF | TRBJ2-3 | TRBV27 | 14
CASSYSQGANEQYF | TRBJ2-7 | TRBV27 | 14
CSVVGRGSSYNEQFF | TRBJ2-1 | TRBV29-1 | 15
CAISGTSGRANYNEQFF | TRBJ2-1 | TRBV10-3 | 17